The 31 T cell receptor beta chains in this list originate from one sample, sequenced in a study of blood T cell repertoires in COVID-19. TCRdb's copy holds only in-frame clones and misses some; the assay was immunoSEQ multiplex PCR. The sample shows about 83,000 clones, approximately 85% of them seen only once. The sample consisted of peripheral blood. The receptors were gathered from a man over 45 with active COVID-19.

This clone turned up a few times. V and J are TRBV6-5 and TRBJ1-5, with D possibly being TRBD1 (6 bases). The CDR3 totals 14 residues. V was pared by 2 bases and J by 1 base, with 6 bases between. In germline, CDR1 is MNHEY, CDR2 SVGAGI. The CDR3 sequence: CASSYRGSNQPQHF. CDR3 sequence (DNA): TGTGCCAGCAGTTACAGGGGGAGCAATCAGCCCCAGCATTTT.

The rearrangement joins TRBV10-3 to TRBJ2-3; 8 positions agree with TRBD1. Trimming cost V 6 bases and J 0 bases; bases outside gene matches: 2. The CDR3 has 14 amino acids. Looked up from germline, CDR1 is ENHRY and CDR2 is SYGVKD. The CDR3 sequence: CAISRQGSTDTQYF. The CDR3 nucleotides are TGTGCCATCAGCCGACAGGGGAGCACAGATACGCAGTATTTT.

This clone has a single count. The chain carries TRBV28 and TRBJ1-4; D is ambiguous. The CDR3 contains 12 residues. Germline V gives CDR1 MDHEN, CDR2 SYDVKM. Trimming took 6 bases from V and 7 from J, leaving 9 bases between them. The CDR3 reads CASRRSGEKLFF. The CDR3, as DNA: TGTGCCAGCAGGAGGTCGGGTGAAAAACTGTTTTTT. Variable domain in full (rest from reference TRBV28 and TRBJ1-4): DVKVTQSSRYLVKRTGEKVFLECVQDMDHENMFWYRQDPGLGLRLIYFSYDVKMKEKGDIPEGYSVSREKKERFSLILESASTNQTSMYLCASRRSGEKLFFGSGTQLSVL.

The chain is built from TRBV7-2 and TRBJ2-2; D might be TRBD2 (5 bases). Germline values: CDR1 SGHTA, CDR2 FQGNSA. The CDR3 has 15 residues. V was shortened by 1 base and J by 9 bases, with 15 bases between the two germline ends. CDR3 in amino acids: CASSLDGLLGRELFF. The CDR3 DNA reads TGTGCCAGCAGCTTAGATGGACTCCTTGGAAGGGAGCTGTTTTTT.

In DNA form, the CDR3 reads TGTGCCAGCAGTTATTCAGCGACCGGGAACACTGAAGCTTTCTTT. Translated: CASSYSATGNTEAFF. This rearrangement joins TRBV6-2 or TRBV6-3 to TRBJ1-1; D not certain. V gave up 3 bases and J gave up 1 base, with 12 bases separating them. Germline V gene sequence: CDR1 MNHEY, CDR2 SVGEGT. The CDR3 has 15 residues.

This clone was counted only a few times. This sequence joins TRBV11-3 and TRBJ2-1, with TRBD1 matching 7 bases. CDR1 is SGHNT and CDR2 is YENEEA in the germline V gene. The ends lost 5 bases at V and 8 bases at J; junction bases unmatched: 6. The CDR3 spans 13 residues. The CDR3 region has the DNA TGTGCCAGCAGCCTGGGACAGAACGATGAGCAGTTCTTC. This gives the protein CASSLGQNDEQFF.

V is TRBV18 and J is TRBJ2-1; 7 bases map to TRBD2. From germline, CDR1 is KGHSH and CDR2 LQKENI. V lost 3 bases and J lost 5; bases outside the gene matches: 7. The CDR3 has 15 amino acids. As DNA, the CDR3 is TGTGCCAGCTCACCCACAGCGGGAATCGACAATGAGCAGTTCTTC. This codes for CASSPTAGIDNEQFF.

The chain is built from TRBV28 and TRBJ2-7, with no clear D. V was cut by 8 bases and J by 5 bases, with 13 bases left in between. This CDR3 contains 12 residues. CDR1 and CDR2 from the germline V gene are MDHEN and SYDVKM. Written as DNA, the CDR3 is TGTGCCAGCCGACTTTCTAACCACGAGCAGTACTTC. As protein: CASRLSNHEQYF.

The chain uses TRBV7-9 and TRBJ2-3, with 8 nucleotides matching TRBD2. The ends lost 7 bases at V and 3 bases at J; junction bases unmatched: 6. The length of the CDR3 is 14 residues. The germline V gene encodes CDR1 SEHNR and CDR2 FQNEAQ (reference sequence). The CDR3 here is CASNGGAITDTQYF. The CDR3 bases are TGTGCCAGCAACGGGGGGGCCATAACAGATACGCAGTATTTT.

The rearrangement uses TRBV7-9 and TRBJ1-1; TRBD1 might be the D (6 bases). CDR3 length equals 14 residues. Germline V gene lookup returns CDR1 SEHNR and CDR2 FQNEAQ (reference sequence). V was shortened by 2 bases and J by 1 base, with 8 bases between the two germline ends. CDR3 protein: CASSLRTANTEAFF. CDR3 DNA: TGTGCCAGCAGCTTAAGGACAGCGAACACTGAAGCTTTCTTT. The variable domain in full, completed from reference TRBV7-9 and TRBJ1-1, reads DTGVSQNPRHKITKRGQNVTFRCDPISEHNRLYWYRQTLGQGPEFLTYFQNEAQLEKSRLLSDRFSAERPKGSFSTLEIQRTEQGDSAMYLCASSLRTANTEAFFGQGTRLTVV.

This clone showed up just a few times. The V gene is TRBV7-9, the J gene TRBJ2-5; 9 positions agree with TRBD1. V was clipped by 3 bases and J by 1 base; unmatched bases: 0. This CDR3 has 14 amino acids. Per the germline V gene, CDR1 is SEHNR and CDR2 is FQNEAQ (reference sequence). CDR3 nucleotide sequence: TGTGCCAGCAGCTTGACAGGGGGCCAAGAGACCCAGTACTTC. Translated: CASSLTGGQETQYF.

The chain couples TRBV10-3 to TRBJ2-2; TRBD1 agrees at 8 bases. V shed 6 bases and J 4 bases; nucleotides not matched to a gene: 1. CDR1 ENHRY and CDR2 SYGVKD come from the germline V gene. This CDR3 has 13 residues. The CDR3 sequence: CAIRTGGTGELFF. For the CDR3, the DNA is TGTGCCATCAGAACAGGGGGCACCGGGGAGCTGTTTTTT.

This chain links TRBV6-2 or TRBV6-3 with TRBJ1-1; TRBD1 matches 11 bases. The V segment lost 7 bases and the J segment 6 bases; nucleotides outside the gene matches: 16. Germline V gene data show CDR1 as MNHEY and CDR2 as SVGEGT. The CDR3 consists of 17 residues. DNA for the CDR3: TGTGCCAGCACCCCGGGCAAACTCGGACAGGGGGCCTCTGAAGCTTTCTTT. It specifies CASTPGKLGQGASEAFF.

The V call is TRBV5-1, the J call TRBJ2-5, with 11 positions matching TRBD2. Trimming removed 4 bases from V and 4 bases from J; junction bases left unmatched: 18. Germline CDR1 and CDR2: SGHRS and YFSETQ. There are 19 residues in the CDR3. CDR3 DNA: TGCGCCAGCAGCCTTGGCCTACTCGGGACTAGCGGAGGCGGAGAGACCCAGTACTTC. Its protein product is CASSLGLLGTSGGGETQYF.

V usage is TRBV27 and J usage is TRBJ2-7; D is undetermined. This CDR3 is built from 8 residues. The germline V gene has CDR1 MNHEY and CDR2 SMNVEV (reference sequence). The ends were cut back, 8 bases at V and 9 bases at J, with 5 bases in the middle. The CDR3 protein is CASRGQYF. Written as DNA, the CDR3 is TGTGCCAGCCGAGGGCAGTACTTC.

J is TRBJ2-5 and V is TRBV5-1; D gene ambiguous. The CDR3 covers 14 residues. Germline CDR1 reads SGHRS; CDR2 reads YFSETQ. Trimming left V 1 base short and J 5 bases short, with 12 bases between. The CDR3: CASSLPSLRETQYF. The CDR3 region has the DNA TGCGCCAGCAGCTTGCCCTCCCTGAGGGAGACCCAGTACTTC.

V and J are TRBV18 and TRBJ1-3; 7 bases fit TRBD1. CDR1 and CDR2 from the germline V gene are KGHSH and LQKENI. V trimming: 3 bases; J trimming: 3 bases; junction bases outside the gene matches: 5. The CDR3 has 15 amino acids. CDR3 in DNA: TGTGCCAGCTCACCCCAAGGGGACAGTGGAAACACCATATATTTT. Encoded protein: CASSPQGDSGNTIYF. Variable domain in full (rest from reference TRBV18 and TRBJ1-3): NAGVMQNPRHLVRRRGQEARLRCSPMKGHSHVYWYRQLPEEGLKFMVYLQKENIIDESGMPKERFSAEFPKEGPSILRIQQVVRGDSAAYFCASSPQGDSGNTIYFGEGSWLTVV.

The chain joins TRBV3-1 (or the pseudogene TRBV3-2) to TRBJ2-7; 10 bases align to TRBD1. Per germline, CDR1 LGHDT and CDR2 YNNKEL (reference sequence). This CDR3 is 16 amino acids long. Trimming at V came to 4 bases and at J to 4 bases, leaving 10 bases not matched to a gene. CDR3 coding DNA: TGTGCCAGCAGCCGGCCTGGGACAGGGGTTCGGTACGAGCAGTACTTC. As protein: CASSRPGTGVRYEQYF.

The chain carries TRBV30 and TRBJ2-7; TRBD1 matches 8 bases. V was pared by 0 bases and J by 0 bases, with 4 bases of the junction left unmatched. CDR1 and CDR2 from the germline V gene are GTSNPN and SVGIG (reference sequence). This CDR3 comprises 15 residues. CDR3 protein: CAWSVLGQVSYEQYF. DNA for the CDR3: TGTGCCTGGAGTGTACTGGGACAGGTCTCCTACGAGCAGTACTTC.

The chain employs TRBV28 and TRBJ1-5; D is possibly TRBD1 (6 bases). CDR1 and CDR2 from the germline V gene are MDHEN and SYDVKM. V was cut by 10 bases and J by 5 bases, with 18 bases left in between. The CDR3 is 14 amino acids. The CDR3 region is CATKNRVGHQPQHF. The CDR3 DNA reads TGTGCCACCAAGAACAGGGTCGGGCATCAGCCCCAGCATTTT.

This clone was counted only a few times. This sequence joins TRBV5-1 and TRBJ1-5; 10 bases fit TRBD1. Germline-derived CDR1 and CDR2 are SGHRS and YFSETQ. V trimming: 4 bases; J trimming: 3 bases; junction bases outside the gene matches: 13. CDR3 size: 18 residues. This CDR3 is CASSLGQGNWGYNQPQHF. For the CDR3, the DNA is TGCGCCAGCAGCCTGGGACAGGGGAATTGGGGATACAATCAGCCCCAGCATTTT. The whole variable domain, filled in from reference TRBV5-1 and TRBJ1-5, reads KAGVTQTPRYLIKTRGQQVTLSCSPISGHRSVSWYQQTPGQGLQFLFEYFSETQRNKGNFPGRFSGRQFSNSRSEMNVSTLELGDSALYLCASSLGQGNWGYNQPQHFGDGTRLSIL.

The chain carries TRBV4-3 and TRBJ2-2, with D perhaps TRBD1 (6 bases). CDR3 length equals 15 residues. With 4 bases removed from V and 4 bases from J, the gap between germline ends came to 13 bases. Germline V gene sequence: CDR1 LGHNA, CDR2 YSLEER. CDR3 DNA sequence: TGCGCCAGCAGCCCGAGGACAGCGAGCACCGGGGAGCTGTTTTTT. This sequence encodes CASSPRTASTGELFF.

The chain joins TRBV19 to TRBJ2-2; TRBD2 matches at 12 bases. V was clipped by 7 bases and J by 1 base; unmatched bases: 7. Germline loops: CDR1 LNHDA, CDR2 SQIVND (reference sequence). The CDR3 extends over 17 amino acids. The CDR3 sequence is CASTLAGGPLNTGELFF. DNA for the CDR3: TGTGCCAGTACTCTAGCGGGAGGGCCCTTGAACACCGGGGAGCTGTTTTTT.

This clone was seen a few times. The chain is built from TRBV18 and TRBJ1-2; the match to TRBD1 covers 9 bases. The CDR3 runs 15 residues. The germline V gene has CDR1 KGHSH and CDR2 LQKENI. Losses at the gene ends were 5 bases for V and 3 bases for J; bases not matched to a gene: 7. For the CDR3, the DNA is TGTGCCAGCTCAGCACGGGACAGGGAGGACTATGGCTACACCTTC. This gives the protein CASSARDREDYGYTF.

The chain combines TRBV25-1 with TRBJ2-1; D may be TRBD2 (5 bases). Germline-derived CDR1 and CDR2 are MGHDK and SYGVNS. The CDR3 covers 16 residues. V lost 6 bases and J 7 bases, leaving 22 bases between the germline ends. In DNA, the CDR3 is TGTGCCAGCAGGCCTGTTACTGGGGAGTCCGGGAATGAGCAGTTCTTC. This gives the protein CASRPVTGESGNEQFF.

The genes are TRBV30 and TRBJ2-3; 10 bases are shared with TRBD2. The CDR3 has 16 residues. V shed 0 bases and J 2 bases; nucleotides not matched to a gene: 5. CDR1 GTSNPN and CDR2 SVGIG come from the germline V gene (reference sequence). The CDR3 loop is CAWSVGLAVYTDTQYF. In nucleotides, the CDR3 is TGTGCCTGGAGTGTAGGACTAGCGGTGTACACAGATACGCAGTATTTT.

V gene TRBV9 combines with J gene TRBJ2-3, with a weak D call TRBD2 (6 bases). CDR3 size: 15 residues. Deletions cut 0 bases from V and 0 bases from J, with 8 bases between. CDR1 is SGDLS, CDR2 YYNGEE, per germline. DNA for the CDR3: TGTGCCAGCAGCGTAGACGGGACTAGCACAGATACGCAGTATTTT. Its protein product is CASSVDGTSTDTQYF.

This clone was counted only a few times. The gene calls are TRBV4-1 and TRBJ1-6; no firm D call. The V end was cut by 4 bases, the J end by 9 bases, with 22 bases between. The CDR3 has 17 residues. CDR1 MGHRA and CDR2 YSYEKL come from the germline V gene. The CDR3 DNA follows: TGCGCCAGCAGCCCCCCCCAAGGGAGTCGGCGGGGTTCACCCCTCCACTTT. This encodes CASSPPQGSRRGSPLHF.

The V call is TRBV7-9, the J call TRBJ2-2, with D possibly matching TRBD2 (5 bases). V dropped 3 bases and J dropped 0 bases, with 8 bases sitting between them. Germline lookup yields CDR1 SEHNR and CDR2 FQNEAQ (reference sequence). The CDR3 totals 15 residues. The CDR3 loop is CASSFTGTNTGELFF. The CDR3 DNA reads TGTGCCAGCAGCTTTACCGGGACGAACACCGGGGAGCTGTTTTTT. Full variable domain (remainder filled in from reference TRBV7-9 and TRBJ2-2): DTGVSQNPRHKITKRGQNVTFRCDPISEHNRLYWYRQTLGQGPEFLTYFQNEAQLEKSRLLSDRFSAERPKGSFSTLEIQRTEQGDSAMYLCASSFTGTNTGELFFGEGSRLTVL.

The V call is TRBV15, the J call TRBJ2-3, with D perhaps TRBD2 (6 bases). V lost 4 bases and J lost 5, with 10 bases in between. Looked up from germline, CDR1 is LNHNV and CDR2 is YYDKDF (reference sequence). The CDR3 length is 13 residues. The CDR3 protein is CATSKRVEDTQYF. Written as DNA, the CDR3 is TGTGCCACCAGCAAGCGGGTTGAAGATACGCAGTATTTT.

This chain connects TRBV5-1 to TRBJ2-7, with 8 positions matching TRBD2. Germline lookup yields CDR1 SGHRS and CDR2 YFSETQ. Trimming took 2 bases from V and 4 from J; bases not matched to a gene: 2. CDR3 length: 13 residues. CDR3: CASSFGTSYEQYF. CDR3 sequence (DNA): TGCGCCAGCAGCTTCGGGACTAGTTACGAGCAGTACTTC.